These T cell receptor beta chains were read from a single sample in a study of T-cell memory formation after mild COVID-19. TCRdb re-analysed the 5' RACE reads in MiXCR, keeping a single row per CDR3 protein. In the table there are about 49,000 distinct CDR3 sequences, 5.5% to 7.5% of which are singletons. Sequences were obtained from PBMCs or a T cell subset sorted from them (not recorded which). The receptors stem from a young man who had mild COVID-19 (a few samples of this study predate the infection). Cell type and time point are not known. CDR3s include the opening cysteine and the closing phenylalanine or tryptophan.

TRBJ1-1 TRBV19 CASSMLRDTEAFF
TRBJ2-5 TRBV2 CASSEVWGETQYF
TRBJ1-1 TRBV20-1 CSASRGQTNTEAFF
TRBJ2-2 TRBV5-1 CASSPGQYTGELFF
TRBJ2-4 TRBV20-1 CSAPTPGPLAKNIQYF
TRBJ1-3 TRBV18 CASSPDQGRGNTIYF
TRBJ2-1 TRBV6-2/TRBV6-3 CASTSHFGRVVGNEQFF
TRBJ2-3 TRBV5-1 CASNDPGSQDTQYF
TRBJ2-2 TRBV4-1 CASRTAGTSGTGELFF
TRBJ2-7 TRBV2 CASSGQGYEQYF
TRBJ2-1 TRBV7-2 CASSLQRANEQFF
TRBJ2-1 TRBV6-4 CASGLVHCNEQFF
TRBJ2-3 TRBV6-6 CASSSPRTLADTQYF
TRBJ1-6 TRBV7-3 CASSLGLGSPLHF